The 3 T cell receptor beta chains reported below all come from one sample, sequenced in a study of cytomegalovirus exposure and HLA in healthy donors. The PCR made use of 60 Vbeta and 13 Jbeta primers. Repertoires were generated with immunoSEQ multiplex PCR, while TCRdb's copy carries only in-frame clones and drops some. In the table there are about 130,000 clones, around 83% of which are singletons. The sequencing input was PBMCs. These receptors were collected from a man between 45 and 60 years old in good health and CMV-seronegative.

The chain is built from TRBV4-1 and TRBJ2-3; 8 bases agree with TRBD2. V trimming: 4 bases; J trimming: 8 bases; junction bases outside the gene matches: 17. This CDR3 is 17 amino acids long. Per the germline V gene, CDR1 is MGHRA and CDR2 is YSYEKL. The CDR3 DNA reads as TGCGCCAGCAGCCTAACTCCGGGACTAGATAAGAGGGGTACGCAGTATTTT. Its translation: CASSLTPGLDKRGTQYF.

The chain is built from TRBV19 and TRBJ2-7; maybe TRBD1 (5 bases). The CDR3 length is 14 residues. Germline CDR1 is LNHDA and CDR2 is SQIVND (reference sequence). Trimming pared 9 bases from V and 5 bases from J, leaving 20 bases between. The chain's CDR3 is CASPQGTPMNEQYF. CDR3 nucleotides: TGTGCCAGCCCGCAGGGAACCCCTATGAACGAGCAGTACTTC.

The V call is TRBV7-9, the J call TRBJ2-5, with 7 bases aligning to TRBD1. The V and J ends lost 1 base and 4 bases, in that order; junction bases with no gene match: 9. This CDR3 is built from 16 residues. From germline, CDR1 is SEHNR and CDR2 FQNEAQ (reference sequence). The CDR3 DNA follows: TGTGCCAGCAGCTTAGAGAGGGGCCCAGGGGGAGAGACCCAGTACTTC. This sequence encodes CASSLERGPGGETQYF.